This record looks at one T cell receptor beta chain sequence and its context. Germline loops: CDR1 LNHDA, CDR2 SQIVND (reference sequence). This CDR3 is built from 12 residues. The J segment lost 7 bases and the V segment lost 5 bases, leaving 5 bases of the junction unmatched. Sequencing was performed with immunoSEQ multiplex PCR; in TCRdb, only in-frame clones are kept and a portion is missing. The data hold 85,000 to 100,000 clones, with roughly 75% observed a single time. This record belongs to a study of a mutant IDH1 vaccine in newly diagnosed glioma. Time point of the sample: baseline, week 1 (first vaccination visit). The treatment was: pre-vaccination baseline after standard-of-care therapy.

V and J are TRBV19 and TRBJ2-7; 7 bases map to TRBD2. The specimen was PBMCs, collected from a glioma patient treated with radiotherapy, temozolomide or both. The sequence derives from a man aged 35 to 55 with glioma. The CDR3 DNA sequence: TGTGCCAGTAGTCGGGAAGCGGGGGAGCAGTACTTC. It codes for CASSREAGEQYF.